The rows below give T cell receptor beta chains drawn from one sample of a study of T cell repertoires in aging, cancer and after chemotherapy. TCRdb recomputed calls from the multiplex PCR reads with MiXCR, one row per CDR3 protein. The top ten hold less than 50% of the sample, which has about 6,300 distinct CDR3 sequences, around 38% seen once. Material: blood. These receptor sequences come from a human donor in good health. Both conserved end residues are part of each CDR3. A D gene is named only where the DNA matches it firmly. Not all rows give a size; the values are once, few, many and, for expanded clones, a class.

clone size	V gene	D gene	J gene	CDR3 protein	CDR3 DNA
.	TRBV4-3	TRBD1	TRBJ1-3	CASSQRSGRGSGNTIYF	TGCGCCAGCAGCCAAAGAAGTGGCAGGGGGTCTGGAAACACCATATATTTT
.	TRBV6-5	TRBD1	TRBJ2-7	CASTKTTGQVIYEQYF	TGTGCCAGCACCAAAACAACGGGACAGGTGATTTACGAGCAGTACTTC
.	TRBV6-1	TRBD2	TRBJ2-5	CASSDMGLGQETQYF	TGTGCCAGCAGTGATATGGGACTAGGCCAAGAGACCCAGTACTTC
few	TRBV5-6	.	TRBJ2-2	CASSSLGGDTGELFF	TGCGCCAGCAGCTCGCTGGGGGGTGACACCGGGGAGCTGTTTTTT
medium-sized	TRBV19	.	TRBJ2-2	CASSIVGKVGELFF	TGTGCCAGTAGTATAGTAGGGAAGGTCGGGGAGCTGTTTTTT
few	TRBV5-5	TRBD1	TRBJ1-2	CASSLGTGINYGYTF	TGTGCCAGCAGCTTGGGGACAGGGATTAACTATGGCTACACCTTC
.	TRBV7-9	.	TRBJ2-1	CASSSLDWGVSPYNEQFF	TGTGCCAGCAGCTCCTTAGACTGGGGGGTGAGCCCCTACAATGAGCAGTTCTTC
.	TRBV11-1	.	TRBJ1-5	CASSLGQENQPQHF	TGTGCCAGCAGCTTAGGGCAGGAAAATCAGCCCCAGCATTTT
.	TRBV14	TRBD1	TRBJ1-4	CASSSPGQLNEKLFF	TGTGCCAGCAGCTCACCGGGACAGCTAAATGAAAAACTGTTTTTT
few	TRBV5-6	.	TRBJ2-5	CASTRDSGNFQETQYF	TGTGCCAGCACCCGGGACTCCGGTAATTTCCAAGAGACCCAGTACTTC
.	TRBV6-6	.	TRBJ2-7	CASSYSTGVYEQYF	TGTGCCAGCAGTTACTCGACTGGGGTCTACGAGCAGTACTTC
few	TRBV11-3	.	TRBJ1-3	CASSLELMSGNTIYF	TGTGCCAGCAGCTTAGAGCTGATGTCCGGAAACACCATATATTTT
.	TRBV19	.	TRBJ1-6	CASSMGGGSSYNSPLHF	TGTGCCAGTAGTATGGGCGGGGGGAGCTCCTATAATTCACCCCTCCACTTT
.	TRBV7-2	.	TRBJ2-3	CASSLDGRENTDTQYF	TGTGCCAGCAGCTTAGATGGCAGGGAGAACACAGATACGCAGTATTTT
medium-sized	TRBV12-3/TRBV12-4	.	TRBJ1-2	CASSPNGAGSHTF	TGTGCCAGCAGCCCCAATGGCGCGGGCAGCCACACCTTC
few	TRBV30	.	TRBJ2-3	CAWEDSLRTDTQYF	TGTGCCTGGGAGGACTCCCTCCGCACAGATACGCAGTATTTT
.	TRBV6-5	.	TRBJ2-3	CASKQVFGTDTQYF	TGTGCCAGCAAACAGGTATTCGGCACAGATACGCAGTATTTT
.	TRBV11-3	.	TRBJ1-2	CASSPSGGYGYTF	TGTGCCAGCAGCCCATCTGGGGGATATGGCTACACCTTC
.	TRBV5-4	.	TRBJ1-2	CASSPDSGVGGYTF	TGTGCCAGCAGCCCGGACAGTGGCGTCGGGGGCTACACCTTC
few	TRBV6-5	.	TRBJ2-3	CASSERSGAPSTDTQYF	TGTGCCAGCAGTGAAAGGAGTGGGGCACCTAGCACAGATACGCAGTATTTT
.	TRBV6-1	.	TRBJ1-6	CASSESAAGNSPLHF	TGTGCCAGCAGTGAATCGGCTGCCGGTAATTCACCCCTCCACTTT
.	TRBV19	TRBD1	TRBJ1-5	CASAGQVVTQPQHF	TGTGCCTCAGCGGGACAGGTGGTTACTCAGCCCCAGCATTTT
.	TRBV6-2/TRBV6-3	TRBD1	TRBJ2-1	CASSDRAYNEQFF	TGTGCCAGCAGTGACAGGGCCTACAATGAGCAGTTCTTC
.	TRBV5-5	.	TRBJ1-4	CASSLVREVGGTTNEKLFF	TGTGCCAGCAGCTTAGTCCGGGAGGTAGGAGGAACAACTAATGAAAAACTGTTTTTT
few	TRBV19	TRBD1	TRBJ1-2	CASSIAIQGMRGGYTF	TGTGCCAGTAGTATTGCCATACAGGGGATGAGAGGCGGCTACACCTTC